A selection of T cell receptor beta chains follows, all from one sample in a study of CD8 T cells in Susac syndrome. MiXCR, run by TCRdb on the immunoSEQ multiplex PCR reads, gives a single entry per CDR3 protein. The data contain around 170,000 distinct CDR3 sequences, 95% of them singletons. Material for sequencing was CD8+ T cells from PBMCs. These receptors were obtained from a human donor with Susac syndrome. The CDR3 runs from the conserved cysteine through the conserved F or W. A D gene is named only where the DNA matches it firmly.

length	V	J	D	DNA	CDR3
15	TRBV12-3/TRBV12-4	TRBJ1-2	TRBD1	TGTGCCAGCAGCTCCGACAGGGAGGGCGACTATGGCTACACCTTC	CASSSDREGDYGYTF
13	TRBV6-5	TRBJ2-7	.	TGTGCCAGCAGTTACAAGCTCCCTTACGAGCAGTACTTC	CASSYKLPYEQYF
14	TRBV9	TRBJ2-2	.	TGTGCCAGCAGCGTAGAACCAGGTGTCCGGGAGCTGTTTTTT	CASSVEPGVRELFF
13	TRBV30	TRBJ1-1	.	TGTGCCTGGAGTTCCGGGACAAACGCTGAAGCTTTCTTT	CAWSSGTNAEAFF
14	TRBV7-9	TRBJ2-7	TRBD2	TGTGCCAGCAGCTTAGGCTCTAGCGGGTACGAGCAGTACTTC	CASSLGSSGYEQYF
14	TRBV7-9	TRBJ2-5	.	TGTGCCAGCAGCGGCGGAATTGGGTTCGAGACCCAGTACTTC	CASSGGIGFETQYF
13	TRBV5-6	TRBJ2-7	.	TGTGCCAGCAGCTTGCTCCGCGCCTACGAGCAGTACTTC	CASSLLRAYEQYF
18	TRBV12-5	TRBJ2-2	TRBD1	TGTGCTAGTGGTTTTCTACCCGGGACAGGGGGCTTCACCGGGGAGCTGTTTTTT	CASGFLPGTGGFTGELFF
13	TRBV7-9	TRBJ2-7	.	TGTGCCAGCAGCTTAGTGAACGGCTACGAGCAGTACTTC	CASSLVNGYEQYF
13	TRBV2	TRBJ2-7	TRBD1	TGTGCCAGCAGTGCGGACAGGGACTCCGAGCAGTACTTC	CASSADRDSEQYF